This T cell receptor (beta chain) was sequenced during a study of T cell responses to AZD1222 COVID-19 vaccine. Regarding the study as a whole: Sampling captured repertoires only after the peak T cell response. Just a handful of AZD1222 recipients tested seropositive at baseline.

Assay used: immunoSEQ multiplex PCR; TCRdb lists only in-frame clones, some missing. The sample has 150,000 or so clones; approximately 90% are singletons. The ends were cut back, 1 base at V and 0 bases at J, with 10 bases in the middle. This CDR3 contains 16 residues. CDR1 and CDR2 from the germline V gene are SGHTS and YDEGEE. Worth noting for this clone: Its target is unknown.

This chain links TRBV5-8 with TRBJ1-4, with TRBD1 as a possible D gene (5 bases). This TCR was sampled from an adult who received the MenACWY meningococcal vaccine as a control. Sample: peripheral blood, taken 28 days after the second dose of the MenACWY control vaccine. The CDR3: CASSLLQGPTNEKLFF. The CDR3 DNA follows: TGTGCCAGCAGCTTGCTGCAGGGTCCAACTAATGAAAAACTGTTTTTT.